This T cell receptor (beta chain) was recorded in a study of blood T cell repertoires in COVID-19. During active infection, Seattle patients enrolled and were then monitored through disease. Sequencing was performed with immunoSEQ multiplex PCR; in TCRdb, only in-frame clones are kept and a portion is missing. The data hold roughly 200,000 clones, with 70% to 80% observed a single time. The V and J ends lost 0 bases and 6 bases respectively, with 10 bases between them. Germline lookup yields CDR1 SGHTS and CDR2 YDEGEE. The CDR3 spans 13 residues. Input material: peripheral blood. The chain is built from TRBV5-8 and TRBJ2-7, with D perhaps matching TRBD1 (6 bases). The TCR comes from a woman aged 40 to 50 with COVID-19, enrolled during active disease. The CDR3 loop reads CASSLGDIGEQYF. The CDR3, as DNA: TGTGCCAGCAGCTTGGGGGACATCGGCGAGCAGTACTTC.